A selection of T cell receptor beta chains follows, all from one sample in a study of blood T cells in healthy people across ages. MiXCR, applied by TCRdb to the 5' RACE reads, yields one record per CDR3 protein. The sample has fewer than 2,000,000 distinct CDR3 sequences, 30% to 40% seen once. The source material was blood. Receptor source: a woman aged 25 to 39 in good health. CDR3s include the opening cysteine and the closing phenylalanine or tryptophan. Each record gives: D gene, CDR3 length, J gene, clone size, V gene, CDR3 DNA, CDR3 protein. A D gene is named only where the DNA matches it firmly. Size is omitted from some rows. Given values are once, few, many or a class for expanded clones.

>-|16|TRBJ2-3|-|TRBV7-8
TGTGCCAGCAGCCTGATCAAGTGGGGGAGCACAGATACGCAGTATTTT
CASSLIKWGSTDTQYF
>TRBD1|19|TRBJ1-4|-|TRBV7-2
TGTGCCAGCAGCTTAGGCTTGACAGGGGAAGGTGCAACTAATGAAAAACGGTTTTTT
CASSLGLTGEGATNEKRFF
>-|13|TRBJ2-7|few|TRBV29-1
TGCAGCGTTGGGTTTGCAGGGACCTACGAGCAGTACTTC
CSVGFAGTYEQYF
>-|14|TRBJ2-7|-|TRBV20-1
TGCAGTGCTAGTCCTAAGGGAGCCTCCTACGAGCAGTACTTC
CSASPKGASYEQYF
>-|15|TRBJ2-1|-|TRBV20-1
TGCAGTGCTGAAGGGGCGGTGATAGGTAGTAATGAGCAGTTCTTC
CSAEGAVIGSNEQFF
>TRBD1|14|TRBJ2-7|-|TRBV12-3/TRBV12-4
TGTGCCAGCGGACAGGGTACTAGCTCCTACGAGCAGTACTTC
CASGQGTSSYEQYF
>-|12|TRBJ2-5|few|TRBV7-9
TGTGCCAGCAGCTTCCTGGAAGAGACCCAGTACTTC
CASSFLEETQYF
>TRBD2|14|TRBJ2-2|few|TRBV20-1
TGCAGTGCTAGGCGACCTAGCGGGACCGGGGAGCTGTTTTTT
CSARRPSGTGELFF
>-|14|TRBJ2-1|-|TRBV20-1
TGCAGTGCTAGAGATATCGCAGCGGATAATGAGCAGTTCTTC
CSARDIAADNEQFF
>TRBD1|13|TRBJ2-7|few|TRBV11-2
TGTGCCAGCAGCGACAGGGCCCCCTACGAGCAGTACTTC
CASSDRAPYEQYF
>-|15|TRBJ2-7|-|TRBV7-9
TGTGCCAGCAGCTTAGCGCTCCCAGGGTCGGACGAGCAGTACTTC
CASSLALPGSDEQYF
>-|13|TRBJ2-5|few|TRBV7-3
TGTGCCAGCAGCTTATTTAACCAAGAGACCCAGTACTTC
CASSLFNQETQYF
>TRBD1|15|TRBJ2-3|-|TRBV30
TGTGCCTGGAGTGCAGGGGGACGGGGTATAGATACGCAGTATTTT
CAWSAGGRGIDTQYF
>-|15|TRBJ1-2|few|TRBV14
TGTGCCAGCAGCCAAGTGGACGGGACTCTCTATGGCTACACCTTC
CASSQVDGTLYGYTF
>-|13|TRBJ2-7|few|TRBV29-1
TGCAGCGTTGTAGATTCTAGTACTAGCGAGCAGTACTTC
CSVVDSSTSEQYF
>TRBD2|15|TRBJ2-1|few|TRBV11-3
TGTGCCAGCAGCTTAGTGCGGGGGGAGCACAATGAGCAGTTCTTC
CASSLVRGEHNEQFF